This T cell receptor beta chain was obtained from a study of shared clonotypes between healthy human individuals. Study observations and caveats: With few donors, the genetic and exposure-history diversity represented was limited. Researchers found naive subsets generally carried larger estimated richness than memory subsets.

Generated by immunoSEQ multiplex PCR, the TCRdb table keeps only in-frame clones and is missing some. Counted here are about 2.4 million clones, 93% occurring once; the ten biggest clones make up around 0.37%. This CDR3 spans 18 amino acids. V was clipped by 1 base and J by 1 base; unmatched bases: 7. Looked up from germline, CDR1 is MGHRA and CDR2 is YSYEKL. This clone was detected once. Its matching antigen is unknown. The specimen sequenced was naive CD4+ T cells from PBMCs. Subset denoted: CD45RA+ positively selected. The sequence derives from a man aged 18 to 35 in good health. Some clones in this sample may be carry-over from other donors' samples. This chain uses TRBV4-1 with TRBJ2-3; TRBD2 aligns across 11 bases. As DNA, the CDR3 is TGCGCCAGCAGCCAAGTGGCTAGCGGGAGGCTAGGCACAGATACGCAGTATTTT. Its translation: CASSQVASGRLGTDTQYF.